This passage covers 10 T cell receptor beta chains from one sample sequenced in a study of cytomegalovirus exposure and HLA in healthy donors. Data came from immunoSEQ multiplex PCR; TCRdb stores just in-frame clones and leaves some out. Here the sample spans a few hundred thousand clones, around nine tenths being singletons. The sequencing sample was made of PBMCs. Every receptor here comes from a woman between 18 and 30 years old in good health and CMV-seronegative.

The genes are TRBV7-9 and TRBJ2-2; D uncertain. This CDR3 contains 14 residues. Trimming took off 1 base at V and 3 bases at J, with 6 bases between the two ends. Germline V lookup: CDR1 SEHNR, CDR2 FQNEAQ (reference sequence). The CDR3 sequence is CASSLVVYTGELFF. CDR3 DNA: TGTGCCAGCAGCTTAGTAGTCTACACCGGGGAGCTGTTTTTT.

The rearrangement links TRBV28 to TRBJ2-2; maybe TRBD1 (6 bases). Trimming stripped 8 bases from V and 5 bases from J, with 12 bases between. The CDR3 has 13 amino acids. Per the germline V gene, CDR1 is MDHEN and CDR2 is SYDVKM. This CDR3 is CASQNQGTGELFF. CDR3 nucleotide sequence: TGTGCCAGCCAAAATCAGGGGACCGGGGAGCTGTTTTTT.

The chain employs TRBV6-5 and TRBJ1-1; D might be TRBD1 (5 bases). Germline V lookup: CDR1 MNHEY, CDR2 SVGAGI. V shed 6 bases and J shed 5 bases, with 16 bases lying between them. CDR3 length: 14 residues. The CDR3 sequence: CASRPGVGATEAFF. As DNA, the CDR3 is TGTGCCAGCAGGCCGGGGGTAGGGGCTACTGAAGCTTTCTTT.

V usage is TRBV2 and J usage is TRBJ2-7, with D possibly matching TRBD2 (5 bases). The V end was cut by 7 bases, the J end by 3 bases, with 16 bases between. The germline V gene has CDR1 SNHLY and CDR2 FYNNEI. This CDR3 contains 14 residues. The CDR3 nucleotides are TGTGCCAGCAAAAGACTCGGGGATGTCTACGAGCAGTACTTC. Translating gives CASKRLGDVYEQYF.

The V and J genes are TRBV6-6 and TRBJ2-5; D not certain. With 0 bases removed from V and 1 base from J, the gap between germline ends came to 6 bases. CDR1 MNHNY and CDR2 SVGAGI come from the germline V gene (reference sequence). The CDR3 spans 14 residues. The CDR3 reads CASSYSYSQETQYF. CDR3 coding DNA: TGTGCCAGCAGTTACTCGTACAGCCAAGAGACCCAGTACTTC.

This CDR3 reads CASSSPSSGANVLTF. CDR3 in DNA: TGCGCCAGCAGCTCCCCTTCCTCTGGGGCCAACGTCCTGACTTTC. This chain joins TRBV5-1 and TRBJ2-6; no reliable D call. CDR1 SGHRS and CDR2 YFSETQ come from the germline V gene. There are 15 residues in the CDR3. With 3 bases removed from V and 0 bases from J, the gap between germline ends came to 7 bases.

The V gene is TRBV6-1, the J gene TRBJ2-1; the D gene is possibly TRBD1 (6 bases). Trimming left V 6 bases short and J 3 bases short, with 9 bases between. CDR3 length: 13 residues. CDR1 and CDR2 (germline): MNHNS, SASEGT. CDR3 in amino acids: CASSRTDYNEQFF. CDR3 nucleotide sequence: TGTGCCAGCAGCCGGACAGACTACAATGAGCAGTTCTTC.

V usage is TRBV27 and J usage is TRBJ1-1; D might be TRBD1 (5 bases). The CDR3 covers 17 residues. Germline loops: CDR1 MNHEY, CDR2 SMNVEV (reference sequence). Trimming took 2 bases from V and 1 from J, leaving 17 bases between them. CDR3 region: CASSLVAYNQGNTEAFF. DNA for the CDR3: TGTGCCAGCAGTTTAGTTGCATATAATCAGGGGAACACTGAAGCTTTCTTT.

The gene calls are TRBV7-2 and TRBJ2-1, with 9 nucleotides matching TRBD1. This CDR3 is 15 amino acids long. In germline, CDR1 is SGHTA, CDR2 FQGNSA. The V gene end was trimmed by 1 base and the J gene end by 8 bases; junction bases not matched to a gene: 6. The CDR3 loop reads CASSLGQGGTDEQFF. CDR3 DNA sequence: TGTGCCAGCAGCTTAGGACAGGGGGGGACAGATGAGCAGTTCTTC. Complete variable domain (other parts from reference TRBV7-2 and TRBJ2-1): GAGVSQSPSNKVTEKGKDVELRCDPISGHTALYWYRQSLGQGLEFLIYFQGNSAPDKSGLPSDRFSAERTGGSVSTLTIQRTQQEDSAVYLCASSLGQGGTDEQFFGPGTRLTVL.

The V gene is TRBV4-2, the J gene TRBJ2-3; D not resolved. Germline V gene lookup returns CDR1 LGHNA and CDR2 YNFKEQ. The ends were cut back, 0 bases at V and 7 bases at J, with 11 bases in the middle. The CDR3 totals 14 residues. This chain's CDR3 is CASSQDLIGYTQYF. In DNA, the CDR3 is TGTGCCAGCAGCCAAGATCTCATCGGTTATACGCAGTATTTT.